This T cell receptor beta chain was obtained from a study of T-cell reconstitution after alpha-beta-depleted transplantation in children. Study-level results: The main origin of T-cell counts and diversity one year after transplant was newly produced T cells. Surviving thymic progenitors and recipient T cells were the source of high TCRbeta diversity at day 60 in some patients. There were reportedly several hundred expanded graft clones from which alpha-beta T cells came about two months after transplant.

This clonotype was recorded at least ten times. Its matching antigen is unknown. V dropped 4 bases and J dropped 0 bases, with 10 bases sitting between them. CDR3 length equals 14 residues. As it was prepared, the TCRbeta library received unique molecular identifiers. TCRdb itself ran the PCR reads through MiXCR, one entry per CDR3 protein. The repertoire consists of approximately 230,000 distinct CDR3 sequences, with about 25% occurring once and the leading ten covering over 2.5%. Sample: PBMCs, taken before TCRalphabeta/CD19-depleted stem cell transplant. The sequence derives from a girl aged 2 to 10 with Fanconi anemia, due to receive a stem cell transplant. J is TRBJ2-7 and V is TRBV12-3 or TRBV12-4, with D possibly matching TRBD2 (5 bases). CDR3 sequence reads: CASSSTGSSYEQYF. CDR3 coding DNA: TGTGCCAGCAGTTCGACGGGAAGCTCCTACGAGCAGTACTTC.